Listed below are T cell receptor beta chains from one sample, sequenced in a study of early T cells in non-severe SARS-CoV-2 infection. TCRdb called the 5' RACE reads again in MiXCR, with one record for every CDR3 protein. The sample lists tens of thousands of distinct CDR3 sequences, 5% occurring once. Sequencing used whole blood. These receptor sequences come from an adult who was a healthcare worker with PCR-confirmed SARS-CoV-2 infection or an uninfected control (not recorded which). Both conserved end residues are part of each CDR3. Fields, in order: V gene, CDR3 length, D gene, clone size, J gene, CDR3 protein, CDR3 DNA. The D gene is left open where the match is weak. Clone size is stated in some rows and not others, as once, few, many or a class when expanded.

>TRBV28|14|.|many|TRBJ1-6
CASINSGENSPLHF
TGTGCCAGCATTAACTCGGGGGAAAATTCACCCCTCCACTTT
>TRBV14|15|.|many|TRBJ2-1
CASSQNSFSYNEQFF
TGTGCCAGCAGCCAAAATAGCTTCTCCTACAATGAGCAGTTCTTC
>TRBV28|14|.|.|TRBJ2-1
CASSLRFQLYEQFF
TGTGCCAGCAGTTTACGGTTTCAGTTGTATGAGCAGTTCTTC
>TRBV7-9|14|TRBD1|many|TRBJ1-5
CASSSDREGQPQHF
TGTGCCAGCAGCTCGGACAGGGAGGGCCAGCCCCAGCATTTT
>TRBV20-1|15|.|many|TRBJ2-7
CSPRHYTGSSYEQYF
TGCAGTCCAAGACATTACACAGGGAGCTCCTACGAGCAGTACTTC
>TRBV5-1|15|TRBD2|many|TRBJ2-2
CASTPGGSATGELFF
TGCGCCAGCACCCCGGGAGGTAGTGCCACCGGGGAGCTGTTTTTT
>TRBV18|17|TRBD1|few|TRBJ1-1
CASSPMNLGQGFAEAFF
TGTGCCAGCTCACCAATGAACCTCGGACAGGGCTTTGCTGAAGCTTTCTTT
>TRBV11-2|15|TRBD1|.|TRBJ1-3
CASSLGTASGNTIYF
TGTGCCAGCAGCCTAGGGACAGCCTCTGGAAACACCATATATTTT
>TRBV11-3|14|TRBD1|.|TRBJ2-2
CASSLTGFDGELFF
TGTGCCAGCAGCCTGACAGGGTTTGACGGGGAGCTGTTTTTT
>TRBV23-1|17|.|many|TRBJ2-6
CASSLPNRQSGANVLTF
TGCGCCAGCAGTCTCCCCAACCGACAGTCTGGGGCCAACGTCCTGACTTTC
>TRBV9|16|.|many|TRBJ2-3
CASSLSTGIGTDTQYF
TGTGCCAGCAGTCTTAGTACAGGTATCGGCACAGATACGCAGTATTTT
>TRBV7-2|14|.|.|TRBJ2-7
CASSLGPSPYEQYF
TGTGCCAGCAGCCTCGGACCGAGCCCCTACGAGCAGTACTTC
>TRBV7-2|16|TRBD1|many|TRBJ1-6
CASKLRQGGYNSPLHF
TGTGCCAGCAAGCTTAGACAGGGAGGGTATAATTCACCCCTCCACTTT
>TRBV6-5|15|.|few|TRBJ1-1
CASSSEFRVAAAVFF
TGTGCCAGCAGTTCCGAGTTCAGGGTGGCGGCTGCGGTTTTCTTT
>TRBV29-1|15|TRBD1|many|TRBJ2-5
CSVTHLGQGGETQYF
TGCAGCGTTACCCACCTAGGACAGGGCGGGGAGACCCAGTACTTC
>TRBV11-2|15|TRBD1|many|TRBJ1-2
CASSLRTGGNFGYTF
TGTGCCAGCAGCTTAAGGACAGGGGGTAATTTTGGCTACACCTTC
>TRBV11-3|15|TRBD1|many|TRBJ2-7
CASSRGTGSSYEQYF
TGTGCCAGCAGCCGCGGGACAGGGAGCTCCTACGAGCAGTACTTC
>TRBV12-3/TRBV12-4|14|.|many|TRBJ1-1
CASSTSRVGAVAFF
TGTGCCAGCAGTACCTCTAGGGTGGGGGCGGTAGCTTTCTTT
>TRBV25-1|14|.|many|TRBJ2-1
CASSSGERHNEQFF
TGTGCCAGCAGTTCGGGCGAAAGGCACAATGAGCAGTTCTTC
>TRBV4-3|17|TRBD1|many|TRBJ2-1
CASSQEAATGSYNEQFF
TGCGCCAGCAGCCAAGAAGCCGCGACAGGGAGCTACAATGAGCAGTTCTTC
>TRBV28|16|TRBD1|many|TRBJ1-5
CASSLQGAYSNQPQHF
TGTGCCAGCAGCCTTCAGGGGGCTTATAGCAATCAGCCCCAGCATTTT
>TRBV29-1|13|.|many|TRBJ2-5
CSVVRILQETQYF
TGCAGCGTTGTTAGGATTCTCCAAGAGACCCAGTACTTC
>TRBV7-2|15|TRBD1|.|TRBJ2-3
CASRETGGWLDTQYF
TGTGCCAGCAGAGAAACAGGGGGCTGGCTAGATACGCAGTATTTT
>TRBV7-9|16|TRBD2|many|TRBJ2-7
CASSPGTSGLDGEQYF
TGTGCCAGCAGCCCCGGGACTAGCGGGTTGGACGGAGAGCAGTACTTC
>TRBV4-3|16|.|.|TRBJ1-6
CASSQDGTAYNSPLHF
TGCGCCAGCAGCCAAGATGGGACGGCTTATAATTCACCCCTCCACTTT